This TCR beta chain was sequenced during a study of breast tumors, draining lymph nodes, adjacent tissues. Whole-study results and caveats: Tumor repertoires ranked between lymph nodes and nontumor tissue in diversity, with V and J gene preferences.

Germline CDR1 and CDR2: DFQATT and SNEGSKA (reference sequence). Unmatched junction bases numbered 11, after V lost 7 bases and J lost 6 bases. This CDR3 is built from 15 residues. This clonotype has ten or more counts. No antigen is known for it. TCRdb used MiXCR to reprocess the multiplex PCR reads, holding one entry per CDR3 protein. The sample consists of about 130,000 distinct CDR3 sequences, over 20% of them appearing once. Axillary draining lymph nodes of breast cancer patients supplied the node samples. The receptor was derived from a female donor with breast cancer. Some clones in this sample may be carry-over from other donors' samples. The sequencing sample was made of axillary lymph node tissue. The chain uses TRBV20-1 and TRBJ2-7, with 14 bases aligning to TRBD2. The DNA for the CDR3 is TGCAGTGTTCCGGGACTAGCGGGAGAAGTAAGCGAGCAGTACTTC. Translated: CSVPGLAGEVSEQYF.